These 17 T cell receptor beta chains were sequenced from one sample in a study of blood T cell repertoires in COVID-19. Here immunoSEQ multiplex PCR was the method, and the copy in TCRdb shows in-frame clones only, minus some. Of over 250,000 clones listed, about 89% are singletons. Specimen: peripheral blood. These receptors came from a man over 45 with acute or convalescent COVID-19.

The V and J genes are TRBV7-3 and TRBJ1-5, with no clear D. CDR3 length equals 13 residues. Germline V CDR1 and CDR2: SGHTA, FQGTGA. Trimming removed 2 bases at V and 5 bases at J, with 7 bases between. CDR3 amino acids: CASSLAADQPQHF. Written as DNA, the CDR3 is TGTGCCAGCAGCTTAGCGGCAGATCAGCCCCAGCATTTT.

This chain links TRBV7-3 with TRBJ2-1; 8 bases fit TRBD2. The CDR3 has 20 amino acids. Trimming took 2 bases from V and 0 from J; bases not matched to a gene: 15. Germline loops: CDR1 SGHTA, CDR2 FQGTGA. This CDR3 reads CASSLDLDSRGGSSYNEQFF. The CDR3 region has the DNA TGTGCCAGCAGCTTAGACCTGGACTCCCGGGGGGGCAGCTCCTACAATGAGCAGTTCTTC.

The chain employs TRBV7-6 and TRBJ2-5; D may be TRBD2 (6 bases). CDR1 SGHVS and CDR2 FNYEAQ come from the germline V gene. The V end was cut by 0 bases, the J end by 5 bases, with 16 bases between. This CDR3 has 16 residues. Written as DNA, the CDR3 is TGTGCCAGCAGCTTAGCGAAGACGGACGGAGGGGAGACCCAGTACTTC. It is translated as CASSLAKTDGGETQYF.

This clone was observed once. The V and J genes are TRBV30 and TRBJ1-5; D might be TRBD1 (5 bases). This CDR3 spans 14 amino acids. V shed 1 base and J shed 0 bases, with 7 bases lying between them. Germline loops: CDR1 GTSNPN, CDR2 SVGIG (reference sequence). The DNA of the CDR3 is TGTGCCTGGAGTGAAGGGGATAGCAATCAGCCCCAGCATTTT. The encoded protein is CAWSEGDSNQPQHF.

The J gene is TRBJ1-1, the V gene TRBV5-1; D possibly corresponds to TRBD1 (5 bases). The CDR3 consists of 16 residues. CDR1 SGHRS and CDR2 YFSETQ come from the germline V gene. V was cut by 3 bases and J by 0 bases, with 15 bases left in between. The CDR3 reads CASSSDIQALNTEAFF. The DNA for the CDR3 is TGCGCCAGCAGCTCGGACATACAGGCGTTGAACACTGAAGCTTTCTTT.

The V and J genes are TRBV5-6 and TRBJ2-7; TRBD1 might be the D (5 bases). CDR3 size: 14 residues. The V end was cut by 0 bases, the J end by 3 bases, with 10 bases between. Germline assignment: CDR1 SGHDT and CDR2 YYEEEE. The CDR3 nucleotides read TGTGCCAGCAGCTTGGTGGGGCCTTACTACGAGCAGTACTTC. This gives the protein CASSLVGPYYEQYF.

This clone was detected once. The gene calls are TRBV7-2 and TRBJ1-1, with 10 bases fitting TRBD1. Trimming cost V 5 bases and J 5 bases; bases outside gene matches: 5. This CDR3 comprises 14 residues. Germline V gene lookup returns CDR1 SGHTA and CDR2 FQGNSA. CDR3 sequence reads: CASSNGQGDTEAFF. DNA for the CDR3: TGTGCCAGCAGCAACGGACAGGGGGATACTGAAGCTTTCTTT.

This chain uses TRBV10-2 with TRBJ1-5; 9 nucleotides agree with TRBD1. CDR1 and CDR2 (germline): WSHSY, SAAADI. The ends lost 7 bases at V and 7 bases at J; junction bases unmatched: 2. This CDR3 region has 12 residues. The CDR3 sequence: CASTDRGQPQHF. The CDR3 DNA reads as TGCGCCAGCACGGACAGGGGACAGCCCCAGCATTTT.

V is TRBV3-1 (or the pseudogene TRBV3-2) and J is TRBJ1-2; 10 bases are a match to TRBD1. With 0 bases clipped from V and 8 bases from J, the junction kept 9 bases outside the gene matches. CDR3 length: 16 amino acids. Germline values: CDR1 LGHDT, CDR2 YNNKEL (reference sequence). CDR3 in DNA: TGTGCCAGCAGCCAAGAGGGGGGGACAGGGGCCAGGGGCTACACCTTC. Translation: CASSQEGGTGARGYTF.

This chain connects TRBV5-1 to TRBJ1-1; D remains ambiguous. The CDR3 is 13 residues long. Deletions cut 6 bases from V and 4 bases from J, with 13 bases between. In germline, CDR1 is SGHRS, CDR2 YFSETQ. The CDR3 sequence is CASTMEGVTEAFF. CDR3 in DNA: TGCGCCAGCACCATGGAGGGAGTCACTGAAGCTTTCTTT.

CDR3 residues: CASKGVYGGEKLFF. The CDR3 region has the DNA TGTGCCAGCAAGGGAGTCTACGGGGGGGAAAAACTGTTTTTT. The chain combines TRBV6-5 with TRBJ1-4; TRBD1 might be the D (5 bases). Trimming pared 7 bases from V and 8 bases from J, leaving 17 bases between. Per germline, CDR1 MNHEY and CDR2 SVGAGI. The CDR3 covers 14 residues.

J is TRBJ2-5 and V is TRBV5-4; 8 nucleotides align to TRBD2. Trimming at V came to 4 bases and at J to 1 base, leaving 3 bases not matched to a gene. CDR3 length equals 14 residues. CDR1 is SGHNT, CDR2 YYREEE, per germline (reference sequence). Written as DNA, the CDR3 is TGTGCCAGCAGCCCCGGGACTAGCCAAGAGACCCAGTACTTC. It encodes CASSPGTSQETQYF.

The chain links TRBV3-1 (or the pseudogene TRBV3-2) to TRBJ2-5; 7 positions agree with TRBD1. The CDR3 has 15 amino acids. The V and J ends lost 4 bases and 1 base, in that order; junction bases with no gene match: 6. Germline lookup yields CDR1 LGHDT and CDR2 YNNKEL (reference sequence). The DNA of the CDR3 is TGTGCCAGCAGCCGGGGTGGACAGGCCCAAGAGACCCAGTACTTC. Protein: CASSRGGQAQETQYF.

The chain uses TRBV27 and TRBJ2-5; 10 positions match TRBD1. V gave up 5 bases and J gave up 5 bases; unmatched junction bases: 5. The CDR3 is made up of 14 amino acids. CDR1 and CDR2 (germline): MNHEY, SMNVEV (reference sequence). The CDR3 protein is CASSGGQGLETQYF. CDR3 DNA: TGTGCCAGCAGTGGGGGACAGGGGTTGGAGACCCAGTACTTC.

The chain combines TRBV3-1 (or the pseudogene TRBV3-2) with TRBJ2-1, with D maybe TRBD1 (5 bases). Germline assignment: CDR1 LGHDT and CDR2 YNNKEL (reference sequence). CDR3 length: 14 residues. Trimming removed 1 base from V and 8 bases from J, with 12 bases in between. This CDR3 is CASSQGRGAHEQFF. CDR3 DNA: TGTGCCAGCAGCCAAGGGCGTGGGGCCCATGAGCAGTTCTTC.

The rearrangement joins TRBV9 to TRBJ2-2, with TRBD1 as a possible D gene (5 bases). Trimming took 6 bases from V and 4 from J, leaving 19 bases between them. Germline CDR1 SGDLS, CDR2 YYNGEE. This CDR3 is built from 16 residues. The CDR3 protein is CASTPRQSPSTGELFF. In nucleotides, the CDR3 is TGTGCCAGCACTCCCCGACAGTCCCCCAGCACCGGGGAGCTGTTTTTT.

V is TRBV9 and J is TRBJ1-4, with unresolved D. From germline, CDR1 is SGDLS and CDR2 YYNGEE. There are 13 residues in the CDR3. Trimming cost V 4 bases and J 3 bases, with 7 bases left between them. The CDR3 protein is CASSPSPNEKLFF. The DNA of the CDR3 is TGTGCCAGCAGCCCAAGCCCTAATGAAAAACTGTTTTTT.